The 25 T cell receptor beta chains below come from one sample, sequenced in a study of T cell clonotyping in hematopoietic cell transplantation. Time point noted: recipient sample about 28 days before transplant, after cytoreduction. TCRdb keeps only in-frame clones here, not all; method: immunoSEQ multiplex PCR. Among about 28,000 clones listed, approximately 94% were seen once. This specimen was peripheral blood mononuclear cells, taken before stem cell transplant. The receptors shown here come from a man in his fifties or sixties with acute myeloid leukemia. Some clones in this sample may be carry-over from other donors' samples.

The chain recombines TRBV28 with TRBJ1-4; no clear D gene. Trimming removed 6 bases from V and 6 bases from J, with 14 bases in between. The CDR3 runs to 14 residues. Germline V CDR1 and CDR2: MDHEN, SYDVKM. CDR3 residues: CASRLTGRYEKLFF. The CDR3 nucleotides are TGTGCCAGCAGGCTGACGGGAAGGTATGAAAAACTGTTTTTT.

The V gene is TRBV25-1, the J gene TRBJ2-1; D is unresolved. CDR3 length equals 11 residues. CDR1 and CDR2 from the germline V gene are MGHDK and SYGVNS. The V end lost 3 bases, the J end lost 8 bases, and 5 bases lay between the germline ends. The CDR3 region is CASSDVHEQFF. The CDR3 DNA sequence: TGTGCCAGCAGTGATGTCCATGAGCAGTTCTTC.

V gene TRBV7-8 combines with J gene TRBJ2-2, with 10 bases matching TRBD1. CDR3 length: 15 residues. The trim removed 6 bases at V and 7 bases at J, leaving 8 bases unmatched. Germline V lookup: CDR1 SGHVS, CDR2 FQNEAQ. This CDR3 is CASRRDGTGVGELFF. Written as DNA, the CDR3 is TGTGCCAGCAGACGAGACGGGACAGGGGTCGGGGAGCTGTTTTTT.

The rearrangement uses TRBV7-2 and TRBJ1-3; possible D gene TRBD1, 6 bases. The CDR3 runs 16 residues. Trimming pared 3 bases from V and 0 bases from J, leaving 12 bases between. The germline CDR1 and CDR2 sequences are SGHTA and FQGNSA. Here the CDR3 reads CASSLAGASSGNTIYF. CDR3 nucleotide sequence: TGTGCCAGCAGCTTGGCAGGGGCTAGCTCTGGAAACACCATATATTTT.

The chain joins TRBV30 to TRBJ1-2; 9 bases fit TRBD1. Germline values: CDR1 GTSNPN, CDR2 SVGIG (reference sequence). This CDR3 region has 13 residues. The V gene end was trimmed by 1 base and the J gene end by 7 bases; junction bases not matched to a gene: 4. In DNA form, the CDR3 reads TGTGCCTGGAGTGCCGGGACAGGGAGTGGCTACACCTTC. Its protein product is CAWSAGTGSGYTF.

The chain recombines TRBV28 with TRBJ1-2; 11 bases agree with TRBD1. The CDR3 sequence is 15 residues long. Unmatched junction bases numbered 8, after V lost 4 bases and J lost 7 bases. Per germline, CDR1 MDHEN and CDR2 SYDVKM. The CDR3 region is CASSYSGTGGLGYTF. The CDR3 nucleotides are TGTGCCAGCAGTTATTCCGGGACAGGGGGTCTTGGCTACACCTTC.

The rearrangement uses TRBV2 and TRBJ1-1; D gene uncertain. With 9 bases removed from V and 0 bases from J, the gap between germline ends came to 11 bases. CDR3 length: 13 amino acids. Germline V gene data show CDR1 as SNHLY and CDR2 as FYNNEI. The CDR3 sequence: CASQQRMNTEAFF. The DNA of the CDR3 is TGTGCCAGTCAACAGAGAATGAACACTGAAGCTTTCTTT.

The rearrangement joins TRBV4-2 to TRBJ1-4; D gene ambiguous. CDR1 is LGHNA, CDR2 YNFKEQ, per germline. CDR3 size: 13 residues. V was trimmed by 4 bases and J by 7 bases, leaving 10 bases between them. For the CDR3, the DNA is TGTGCCAGCAGCCGCGAAGGCTTTGAAAAACTGTTTTTT. This translates into CASSREGFEKLFF.

The chain employs TRBV7-9 and TRBJ1-2, with a possible D match to TRBD1 (5 bases). Trimming pared 4 bases from V and 4 bases from J, leaving 10 bases between. The germline CDR1 and CDR2 sequences are SEHNR and FQNEAQ (reference sequence). The length of the CDR3 is 13 residues. CDR3 protein: CASSSVTGYGYTF. The CDR3 nucleotides are TGTGCCAGCAGCTCAGTAACAGGCTATGGCTACACCTTC. The variable domain in full, with the rest retrieved from reference TRBV7-9 and TRBJ1-2, is DTGVSQNPRHKITKRGQNVTFRCDPISEHNRLYWYRQTLGQGPEFLTYFQNEAQLEKSRLLSDRFSAERPKGSFSTLEIQRTEQGDSAMYLCASSSVTGYGYTFGSGTRLTVV.

This chain joins TRBV5-1 and TRBJ2-5, with 7 positions matching TRBD2. The ends lost 2 bases at V and 3 bases at J; junction bases unmatched: 4. The CDR3 length is 14 residues. Germline values: CDR1 SGHRS, CDR2 YFSETQ. The CDR3: CASSFGGREETQYF. As DNA, the CDR3 is TGCGCCAGCAGCTTCGGGGGGAGGGAAGAGACCCAGTACTTC.

The rearrangement joins TRBV6-1 to TRBJ2-7, with TRBD1 matching 9 bases. CDR3 length: 14 residues. Germline V lookup: CDR1 MNHNS, CDR2 SASEGT. After removal of 7 bases from V and 1 base from J, the junction contained 5 bases not matched to a gene. The chain's CDR3 is CASIQTGGSYEQYF. CDR3 coding DNA: TGTGCCAGCATCCAGACAGGGGGATCCTACGAGCAGTACTTC.

This clone was detected only once. V gene TRBV19 combines with J gene TRBJ2-7; D remains ambiguous. V dropped 5 bases and J dropped 0 bases, with 11 bases sitting between them. Germline loops: CDR1 LNHDA, CDR2 SQIVND (reference sequence). The CDR3 spans 14 residues. The CDR3 spells CASSPRTDSYEQYF. The CDR3 region has the DNA TGTGCCAGTAGTCCCCGGACGGACTCCTACGAGCAGTACTTC.

This sequence joins TRBV7-9 and TRBJ1-5; D perhaps matches TRBD1 (5 bases). V was cut by 5 bases and J by 5 bases, with 19 bases left in between. The germline gives CDR1 SEHNR, CDR2 FQNEAQ (reference sequence). There are 16 residues in the CDR3. The DNA for the CDR3 is TGTGCCAGCAGCATTGGAGTGGGGCAGGGAGATCAGCCCCAGCATTTT. Protein sequence: CASSIGVGQGDQPQHF.

V is TRBV30 and J is TRBJ1-2; TRBD1 is a possible D gene (5 bases). Trimming stripped 4 bases from V and 8 bases from J, with 17 bases between. The CDR3 spans 13 residues. The germline gives CDR1 GTSNPN, CDR2 SVGIG (reference sequence). The chain's CDR3 is CAWKRDRPSGYTF. In DNA form, the CDR3 reads TGTGCCTGGAAAAGGGACCGTCCGTCCGGCTACACCTTC.

The chain carries TRBV6-1 and TRBJ1-2; 7 nucleotides align to TRBD1. Per germline, CDR1 MNHNS and CDR2 SASEGT. The junction had 6 bases not matched to a gene; V was cut back by 6 bases and J by 2 bases. The CDR3 totals 14 residues. DNA for the CDR3: TGTGCCAGCAGAGACAGGGTTGGCAACTATGGCTACACCTTC. Its translation is CASRDRVGNYGYTF.

This chain connects TRBV30 to TRBJ1-6, with no clear D. The CDR3 totals 13 residues. Trimming pared 1 base from V and 8 bases from J, leaving 9 bases between. Germline loops: CDR1 GTSNPN, CDR2 SVGIG (reference sequence). The CDR3 DNA sequence: TGTGCCTGGAGTGGCCCTAGGGATTCACCCCTCCACTTT. Amino acids: CAWSGPRDSPLHF.

The V and J genes are TRBV5-6 and TRBJ2-1; 7 bases fit TRBD1. Trimming removed 3 bases from V and 3 bases from J; junction bases left unmatched: 6. The CDR3 length is 15 residues. Germline CDR1 is SGHDT and CDR2 is YYEEEE. This CDR3 reads CASSSGTDNYNEQFF. For the CDR3, the DNA is TGTGCCAGCAGCTCCGGGACAGACAACTACAATGAGCAGTTCTTC.

This clone has just one count. The chain has TRBV28 and TRBJ2-7; tentatively, D is TRBD2 (5 bases). CDR3 length: 13 residues. With 10 bases removed from V and 7 bases from J, the gap between germline ends came to 20 bases. The germline V gene has CDR1 MDHEN and CDR2 SYDVKM. This CDR3 reads CATYRGRGMEQYF. The CDR3 region has the DNA TGTGCCACCTATCGGGGTCGTGGGATGGAGCAGTACTTC.

This sequence joins TRBV4-2 and TRBJ2-1; the match to TRBD2 covers 8 bases. The germline CDR1 and CDR2 sequences are LGHNA and YNFKEQ. After removal of 0 bases from V and 7 bases from J, the junction contained 8 bases not matched to a gene. There are 16 residues in the CDR3. The CDR3 spells CASSQDWTSLRNEQFF. In DNA form, the CDR3 reads TGTGCCAGCAGCCAAGATTGGACTAGCTTACGGAATGAGCAGTTCTTC.

This sequence joins TRBV19 and TRBJ1-3, with a tentative D call TRBD1 (6 bases). The CDR3 totals 15 residues. The germline V gene encodes CDR1 LNHDA and CDR2 SQIVND (reference sequence). V shed 5 bases and J shed 0 bases, with 11 bases lying between them. The CDR3 here is CASSLGQRSGNTIYF. The CDR3 DNA follows: TGTGCCAGTAGTCTAGGACAGCGCTCTGGAAACACCATATATTTT.

The gene calls are TRBV4-3 and TRBJ1-3; a possible D gene is TRBD1 (6 bases). There are 16 residues in the CDR3. The germline V and J ends were trimmed by 0 bases and 0 bases, with 9 bases remaining between them. Germline CDR1 LGHNA, CDR2 YSLEER. CDR3: CASSQDRGDSGNTIYF. CDR3 coding DNA: TGCGCCAGCAGCCAAGACAGGGGCGACTCTGGAAACACCATATATTTT.

This clone was observed a single time. The DNA for the CDR3 is TGTGCCACCAGCAGAGATAAAACAGCCTACGAGCAGTACTTC. As protein: CATSRDKTAYEQYF. The chain has TRBV15 and TRBJ2-7; D gene uncertain. Germline loops: CDR1 LNHNV, CDR2 YYDKDF (reference sequence). This CDR3 is 14 amino acids long. V lost 0 bases to trimming and J lost 2 bases, with 8 bases between them.

This clone has only one observation. V gene TRBV7-2 combines with J gene TRBJ2-2; D gene uncertain. V gave up 5 bases and J gave up 5 bases, with 12 bases separating them. The CDR3 covers 14 residues. Germline CDR1 and CDR2: SGHTA and FQGNSA. The CDR3 spells CASSLRPPTGELFF. DNA for the CDR3: TGTGCCAGCAGCCTCCGTCCGCCAACCGGGGAGCTGTTTTTT.

The J gene is TRBJ2-7, the V gene TRBV7-9; 11 nucleotides line up with TRBD2. The CDR3 is 15 amino acids. V shed 2 bases and J 4 bases; nucleotides not matched to a gene: 4. The germline CDR1 and CDR2 sequences are SEHNR and FQNEAQ (reference sequence). The CDR3 DNA reads as TGTGCCAGCAGCTTATTCGGGACTAGCGGATACGAGCAGTACTTC. Amino acid sequence: CASSLFGTSGYEQYF.

The rearrangement joins TRBV7-9 to TRBJ1-3; no definite D call. V lost 0 bases, J lost 5 bases, and 11 bases lay in between. The CDR3 length is 15 residues. CDR1 and CDR2 from the germline V gene are SEHNR and FQNEAQ (reference sequence). The CDR3 bases are TGTGCCAGCAGCTTAGCGGCAGGTACGAGAAACACCATATATTTT. It specifies CASSLAAGTRNTIYF.